One and the same sample provided the 27 T cell receptor beta chains below, sequenced in a study of a mutant IDH1 vaccine in newly diagnosed glioma. Stated time point: baseline, week 1 (first vaccination visit). Stated treatment: pre-vaccination baseline after standard-of-care therapy. TCRdb's copy holds only in-frame clones and misses some; the assay was immunoSEQ multiplex PCR. The sample shows approximately 52,000 clones, about 74% of them seen only once. The sample here was PBMCs, taken from a glioma patient treated with radiotherapy, temozolomide or both. The source of these receptors is a woman in her forties with glioma.

This chain links TRBV30 with TRBJ2-7; D not certain. Germline V gene data show CDR1 as GTSNPN and CDR2 as SVGIG (reference sequence). There are 14 residues in the CDR3. With 0 bases removed from V and 0 bases from J, the gap between germline ends came to 9 bases. The CDR3 loop is CAWSVTSASYEQYF. CDR3 in DNA: TGTGCCTGGAGTGTAACGTCTGCCTCCTACGAGCAGTACTTC.

This chain joins TRBV6-1 and TRBJ2-5, with a weak D call TRBD1 (6 bases). Trimming removed 6 bases at V and 1 base at J, with 12 bases between. The V gene's germline CDR1 is MNHNS and CDR2 SASEGT. This CDR3 comprises 14 residues. Here the CDR3 reads CASSQGLVQETQYF. CDR3 DNA sequence: TGTGCCAGCAGCCAGGGGCTGGTCCAAGAGACCCAGTACTTC.

J is TRBJ2-1 and V is TRBV6-5; D unresolved. Germline CDR1 and CDR2: MNHEY and SVGAGI. The CDR3 has 15 residues. V lost 0 bases and J 8 bases, leaving 14 bases between the germline ends. The CDR3 DNA reads TGTGCCAGCAGTTACTCGGAGACCCCGGTCCATGAGCAGTTCTTC. Translation gives CASSYSETPVHEQFF.

The V call is TRBV7-2, the J call TRBJ2-7; unclear D gene. V lost 1 base to trimming and J lost 2 bases, with 12 bases between them. The germline V gene encodes CDR1 SGHTA and CDR2 FQGNSA. There are 15 residues in the CDR3. For the CDR3, the DNA is TGTGCCAGCAGCTTAGAATTGTGGGAAACCTACGAGCAGTACTTC. Translating gives CASSLELWETYEQYF.

V is TRBV7-2 and J is TRBJ1-2; tentative D call: TRBD1 (6 bases). The CDR3 runs to 14 residues. Germline V lookup: CDR1 SGHTA, CDR2 FQGNSA. V was trimmed by 5 bases and J by 6 bases, leaving 16 bases between them. The CDR3 DNA sequence: TGTGCCAGCAGCCCCTTCGGGGGGCGGGATGGCTACACCTTC. It yields the protein CASSPFGGRDGYTF.

The chain employs TRBV27 and TRBJ1-2; D perhaps matches TRBD1 (5 bases). The germline V gene encodes CDR1 MNHEY and CDR2 SMNVEV (reference sequence). This CDR3 comprises 13 residues. V was clipped by 2 bases and J by 7 bases, with 11 bases between them. CDR3: CASSLQGSFGYTF. The DNA for the CDR3 is TGTGCCAGCAGTTTACAGGGCTCCTTTGGCTACACCTTC.

The chain recombines TRBV19 with TRBJ1-2; unclear D gene. The CDR3 is made up of 15 amino acids. Germline V gene lookup returns CDR1 LNHDA and CDR2 SQIVND (reference sequence). With 5 bases removed from V and 5 bases from J, the gap between germline ends came to 18 bases. The CDR3 loop is CASSPGPGSGYGYTF. CDR3 bases: TGTGCCAGTAGTCCCGGTCCTGGGAGTGGGTATGGCTACACCTTC.

In DNA, the CDR3 is TGCGCCAGCACTCTGGAACCCGACAGGGTTAATGAAAAACTGTTTTTT. Its translation: CASTLEPDRVNEKLFF. The chain links TRBV10-1 to TRBJ1-4, with 7 bases aligning to TRBD1. Germline CDR1 is WNHNN and CDR2 is SYGVQD (reference sequence). The ends lost 7 bases at V and 4 bases at J; junction bases unmatched: 12. The CDR3 is 16 amino acids.

The chain has TRBV4-1 and TRBJ2-7; 10 nucleotides line up with TRBD1. This CDR3 region has 17 residues. V gave up 2 bases and J gave up 5 bases; unmatched junction bases: 12. Germline CDR1 reads MGHRA; CDR2 reads YSYEKL. This CDR3 reads CASSQSPPGQGKDEQYF. Here the CDR3 DNA reads TGCGCCAGCAGCCAATCCCCCCCGGGACAGGGGAAGGACGAGCAGTACTTC.

The V gene is TRBV7-9, the J gene TRBJ2-7, with D possibly being TRBD2 (6 bases). The CDR3 covers 14 residues. Germline values: CDR1 SEHNR, CDR2 FQNEAQ (reference sequence). The V gene lost 0 bases and the J gene lost 3 bases, with 9 bases spanning the gap. The CDR3 spells CASSLAGEDYEQYF. The DNA for the CDR3 is TGTGCCAGCAGCTTAGCGGGGGAGGACTACGAGCAGTACTTC.

J is TRBJ2-7 and V is TRBV5-1, with TRBD2 matching over 11 bases. CDR1 SGHRS and CDR2 YFSETQ come from the germline V gene. Trimming at V came to 0 bases and at J to 7 bases, leaving 6 bases not matched to a gene. There are 15 residues in the CDR3. The DNA for the CDR3 is TGCGCCAGCAGCTTGGACGGGACTAGCGGTCTAGAGCAGTACTTC. The encoded protein is CASSLDGTSGLEQYF.

The chain links TRBV7-8 to TRBJ2-5; 7 bases agree with TRBD1. The CDR3 is 15 amino acids. Germline V CDR1 and CDR2: SGHVS, FQNEAQ. V dropped 5 bases and J dropped 3; count of bases not matched to a gene: 9. The CDR3 here is CASSDNRGTEETQYF. The CDR3 DNA follows: TGTGCCAGCAGCGATAATAGGGGGACAGAAGAGACCCAGTACTTC.

This clone was found a few times. The genes are TRBV27 and TRBJ1-6; a possible D gene is TRBD1 (5 bases). V lost 0 bases to trimming and J lost 1 base, with 7 bases between them. Per germline, CDR1 MNHEY and CDR2 SMNVEV (reference sequence). This CDR3 spans 16 amino acids. The CDR3 loop is CASSLSEGSYNSPLHF. In DNA form, the CDR3 reads TGTGCCAGCAGTTTATCGGAGGGGTCCTATAATTCACCCCTCCACTTT.

The chain recombines TRBV5-4 with TRBJ2-1, with 11 bases fitting TRBD2. This CDR3 is built from 15 residues. The germline V gene encodes CDR1 SGHNT and CDR2 YYREEE (reference sequence). The trim removed 4 bases at V and 14 bases at J, leaving 14 bases unmatched. CDR3 residues: CASSTELAGAGGEFF. In nucleotides, the CDR3 is TGTGCCAGCAGCACGGAACTAGCGGGGGCCGGAGGGGAGTTCTTC.

This chain joins TRBV19 and TRBJ1-1; 7 nucleotides line up with TRBD1. The germline V gene has CDR1 LNHDA and CDR2 SQIVND (reference sequence). There are 14 residues in the CDR3. V lost 4 bases, J lost 10 bases, and 12 bases stayed unmatched. The CDR3 loop is CASSTQETGFGAFF. CDR3 nucleotide sequence: TGTGCCAGTAGTACACAAGAGACAGGGTTTGGAGCTTTCTTT.

The chain couples TRBV12-5 to TRBJ1-5, with TRBD1 matching over 7 bases. The CDR3 sequence is 14 residues long. Germline CDR1 and CDR2: LGHNT and FRNRAP. Losses at the gene ends were 1 base for V and 7 bases for J; bases not matched to a gene: 4. CDR3 region: CASGLGQGIQPQHF. CDR3 nucleotide sequence: TGTGCTAGTGGTTTGGGACAGGGTATACAGCCCCAGCATTTT.

The chain has TRBV14 and TRBJ2-7; 11 bases agree with TRBD2. The CDR3 length is 19 residues. CDR1 SGHDN and CDR2 FVKESK come from the germline V gene. The junction had 12 bases not matched to a gene; V was cut back by 0 bases and J by 2 bases. The CDR3 DNA reads TGTGCCAGCAGCCAAGAATCGGGATGGACTAGCGGGTTTACCTACGAGCAGTACTTC. Its protein is CASSQESGWTSGFTYEQYF.

This clone was seen once. The rearrangement uses TRBV29-1 and TRBJ1-2, with a tentative D call TRBD1 (6 bases). Trimming left V 5 bases short and J 4 bases short, with 11 bases between. Germline CDR1 reads SQVTM; CDR2 reads ANQGSEA. This CDR3 spans 12 amino acids. The CDR3 here is CSVQGLGYGYTF. The CDR3, as DNA: TGCAGCGTTCAGGGGCTGGGCTATGGCTACACCTTC.

The chain employs TRBV19 and TRBJ2-3; 10 nucleotides line up with TRBD2. CDR3 length: 13 residues. From germline, CDR1 is LNHDA and CDR2 SQIVND (reference sequence). The V and J ends lost 9 bases and 2 bases, in that order; junction bases with no gene match: 2. CDR3 DNA sequence: TGTGCCAGCACTAGCGGGATCACAGATACGCAGTATTTT. This translates into CASTSGITDTQYF.

This sequence joins TRBV4-1 and TRBJ2-2; 8 bases match TRBD2. Trimming took 1 base from V and 4 from J; bases not matched to a gene: 8. Germline values: CDR1 MGHRA, CDR2 YSYEKL. The CDR3 runs to 17 residues. The CDR3 spells CASSQVSLRGGTGELFF. Here the CDR3 DNA reads TGCGCCAGCAGCCAAGTTTCCCTACGGGGGGGCACCGGGGAGCTGTTTTTT.

This rearrangement joins TRBV12-5 to TRBJ2-1; 10 bases line up with TRBD1. This CDR3 has 17 residues. The V gene's germline CDR1 is LGHNT and CDR2 FRNRAP. The trim removed 6 bases at V and 6 bases at J, leaving 14 bases unmatched. The CDR3 region is CASGSTERDRGFNEQFF. Written as DNA, the CDR3 is TGTGCTAGTGGCTCTACTGAGCGGGACAGGGGTTTCAATGAGCAGTTCTTC.

The chain combines TRBV13 with TRBJ2-1; TRBD2 matches at 15 bases. The J segment lost 10 bases and the V segment lost 2 bases, leaving 6 bases of the junction unmatched. The CDR3 loop spans 16 amino acids. CDR1 and CDR2 from the germline V gene are PRHDT and FYEKMQ (reference sequence). The DNA for the CDR3 is TGTGCCAGCAGCTTATTAGGAGGGACTAGCGGGGGGGAGCAGTTCTTC. This gives the protein CASSLLGGTSGGEQFF.

This clone was seen more than once but under ten times. CDR3 DNA sequence: TGCGCCAGCAGCCAAGATCCGGACGGTTTGGACACTGAAGCTTTCTTT. Protein sequence: CASSQDPDGLDTEAFF. V gene TRBV4-3 combines with J gene TRBJ1-1, with D hard to call. The germline gives CDR1 LGHNA, CDR2 YSLEER. This CDR3 is built from 16 residues. V lost 0 bases and J lost 3, with 14 bases in between.

The chain links TRBV19 to TRBJ2-4; 7 bases match TRBD1. This CDR3 region has 14 residues. V lost 6 bases and J lost 4; bases outside the gene matches: 6. CDR1 is LNHDA, CDR2 SQIVND, per germline (reference sequence). CDR3 coding DNA: TGTGCCAGTAGACCCGGGACAGATAAAAACATTCAGTACTTC. Residues: CASRPGTDKNIQYF.

This clone came up a few times. V usage is TRBV5-4 and J usage is TRBJ1-2, with D uncertain. CDR1 and CDR2 (germline): SGHNT, YYREEE (reference sequence). The CDR3 consists of 15 residues. V shed 0 bases and J shed 6 bases, with 15 bases lying between them. Here the CDR3 reads CASSLEGSRLDGYTF. The DNA of the CDR3 is TGTGCCAGCAGCTTGGAGGGCAGTAGGTTGGATGGCTACACCTTC.

The rearrangement uses TRBV5-6 and TRBJ1-2, with unresolved D. This CDR3 is built from 13 residues. Looked up from germline, CDR1 is SGHDT and CDR2 is YYEEEE. Trimming removed 6 bases at V and 7 bases at J, with 16 bases between. The CDR3 region is CASNPAGLGGYTF. The CDR3 region has the DNA TGTGCCAGCAATCCGGCGGGTTTAGGTGGCTACACCTTC.

The sample holds a few counts of this clone. The chain joins TRBV7-9 to TRBJ1-5; D gene ambiguous. CDR3 length: 12 amino acids. Between the trimmed V and J ends, which lost 5 bases and 5 bases, there was a span of 7 bases. Germline CDR1 and CDR2: SEHNR and FQNEAQ (reference sequence). This CDR3 reads CASSPGDQPQHF. Written as DNA, the CDR3 is TGTGCCAGCAGCCCAGGAGATCAGCCCCAGCATTTT.